These T cell receptor beta chains were read from a single sample in a study of tumor-infiltrating lymphocytes in primary liver carcinoma. MiXCR, run by TCRdb on the multiplex PCR reads, gives a single entry per CDR3 protein. Of around 27,000 distinct CDR3 sequences in the sample, about 73% were seen once. The sequencing sample was made of liver tumor tissue from sampling region 3. The receptor source for this set is a man between 40 and 49 years old with primary liver carcinoma and hepatitis B virus infection. The CDR3 runs from the conserved cysteine through the conserved F or W. The D gene is left open where the match is weak. Clone size is stated in some rows and not others, as once, few, many or a class when expanded.

J | V | size | D | DNA | CDR3
TRBJ2-2 | TRBV7-9 | many | NA | TGTGCCAGCAGCTCCGAGATCACCGGGGAGCTGTTTTTT | CASSSEITGELFF
TRBJ2-5 | TRBV11-2 | NA | TRBD2 | TGTGCCAGCCGCCAAACTCCTGGCGGGGGGAAAGTGACGCAATACTTC | CASRQTPGGGKVTQYF
TRBJ2-6 | TRBV12-3/TRBV12-4 | NA | NA | TGTGCCAGCATCACCGGGACCGGCTCTGGGGCCAACGTCCTGACTTTC | CASITGTGSGANVLTF
TRBJ2-4 | TRBV12-3/TRBV12-4 | NA | TRBD2 | TGTGCCACCAGTGCCGGGACTAGCGGGACGCTAGTCAAAAACATTCAGTACTTC | CATSAGTSGTLVKNIQYF
TRBJ2-1 | TRBV6-2/TRBV6-3 | NA | TRBD2 | TGTGCCTGCACGACTAGCGGGAGGGCCGGACAGTTCTTC | CACTTSGRAGQFF
TRBJ2-5 | TRBV5-6 | NA | NA | TGTGCCAGCAGCTTGCGCCAACTCGGCGGTCGAGAGACCCAGTACTTC | CASSLRQLGGRETQYF
TRBJ2-3 | TRBV5-1 | medium-sized | NA | TGCGCCAGCAGCTGGGACAAGGGAGATACGCAGTATTTT | CASSWDKGDTQYF
TRBJ2-1 | TRBV6-6 | NA | TRBD1 | TGCGCCAGCAGTTACTATAGGGACAGCCATTTTAAATTTGAGCAGTTCTTC | CASSYYRDSHFKFEQFF
TRBJ2-1 | TRBV11-2 | NA | NA | TGTGCCAGCAACTTAGCTGCAGGAGTTGTCTATGTGCAGTTCTTC | CASNLAAGVVYVQFF
TRBJ1-5 | TRBV10-3 | few | NA | TGCGCCATCAGTGGGTATGAGGGTGATCAGCCCCAGCATTTT | CAISGYEGDQPQHF
TRBJ2-7 | TRBV10-3 | few | NA | TGTGCCATCAGTGAGTCAGGGTCCGCGTACGGCGAGCACTACTTC | CAISESGSAYGEHYF
TRBJ2-7 | TRBV4-3 | NA | NA | TGCGCCAGTAGACAAGATTTGGGCATGACACCCTACGAGCAGTACTTC | CASRQDLGMTPYEQYF
TRBJ2-7 | TRBV5-4 | NA | TRBD2 | TGTGCCAGGGGCTTGGATCGCGGGAGCCTCTACGAACAGTACTTC | CARGLDRGSLYEQYF
TRBJ2-7 | TRBV6-6 | many | NA | TGTGCCAGCAGCTCCGGAGTCCCGGAGGGCGAGCAGTACTTC | CASSSGVPEGEQYF
TRBJ1-2 | TRBV6-5 | NA | NA | TGTGCCAGTAGGTTCCAAGCGTCAGGAGGCAATAACTATGGCTACACCTTC | CASRFQASGGNNYGYTF
TRBJ1-2 | TRBV10-2 | NA | TRBD1 | TGCGCCAGCACCGGGACAGCCTATGGCCACACTTTC | CASTGTAYGHTF
TRBJ2-1 | TRBV6-2/TRBV6-3 | NA | TRBD2 | TGTGCCAGCAGTCTACACCATGGGACTAGCCTTGGTGAGCAGTTCTTC | CASSLHHGTSLGEQFF
TRBJ2-1 | TRBV7-9 | NA | NA | TGTGCCAGCAGCTTTCCATATCAGGGGCCTGAAGCAAATGAGCAGTTCTTC | CASSFPYQGPEANEQFF
TRBJ2-1 | TRBV7-8 | medium-sized | TRBD2 | TGTGCCAGCAGCTTGTTAGGGGGTAGCGGGAGAACCAATGAGCAGTTCTTC | CASSLLGGSGRTNEQFF
TRBJ2-1 | TRBV29-1 | NA | TRBD2 | TGCAGCGTTGAGGGGTTAGCGGGGGATATGTACAATGGGCAGTTCTTC | CSVEGLAGDMYNGQFF
TRBJ2-2 | TRBV6-5 | NA | NA | TGTGCCAGCAGTTACGCAGTGGACGGCACTAGGGAGCTGTTTTTT | CASSYAVDGTRELFF
TRBJ1-4 | TRBV11-2 | NA | NA | TGTACCCGCAGCTTAGACGGGTTCGCTAATGAAAAACTGTCTTTT | CTRSLDGFANEKLSF
TRBJ1-1 | TRBV6-5 | NA | NA | TGTGCCAGCTGTTACAGGAGATTCTCTGAAGCTTTCTTT | CASCYRRFSEAFF
TRBJ2-3 | TRBV12-3/TRBV12-4 | NA | TRBD2 | TGTACCAGCTCTTTAATAATAGCGGGAGGCGGTATTGGCACAGATACGCAGTATTTT | CTSSLIIAGGGIGTDTQYF
TRBJ2-4 | TRBV11-2 | NA | NA | TGTGCCAGCAGCCCAACTGGGATTTCCGCGGTGGCCAAAAACATTCAGTACTTC | CASSPTGISAVAKNIQYF
TRBJ1-5 | TRBV10-3 | medium-sized | NA | TGTGCCATCAGTGAGTCTTGGCAGGATCAGCCCCAGCATTTT | CAISESWQDQPQHF
TRBJ2-3 | TRBV4-3 | NA | NA | TGCGGCAGCATCCATAAGATGGGTTTTTACGACACAGATACGCAGTATTTT | CGSIHKMGFYDTDTQYF
TRBJ2-1 | TRBV11-3 | many | TRBD1 | TGTGCCAGCAGCTTATGGACGGGACAGGCCAACAACGAGCAGTTCTTC | CASSLWTGQANNEQFF
TRBJ1-4 | TRBV11-2 | NA | NA | TGTGCTAGCAGCAAGGCTCCAGGAGGAACAAGTGAAAAACTGTTTTTT | CASSKAPGGTSEKLFF
TRBJ2-1 | TRBV12-3/TRBV12-4 | NA | TRBD2 | TGTGCTAGCATCTTAGCGGGCGTGTCCTACAATGGGCAGTTATTC | CASILAGVSYNGQLF
TRBJ2-4 | TRBV28 | once | NA | TGTGCCAGCAGTCCCCCAGCGACAACCAAAAACATTCAGTACTTC | CASSPPATTKNIQYF
TRBJ2-3 | TRBV4-1 | NA | NA | TGCGCCAGCAGCCCGGTGACTAACGGGAGTGTATACACAGATACGCAGTATTTT | CASSPVTNGSVYTDTQYF
TRBJ2-3 | TRBV29-1 | NA | NA | TGCAGTGTTGGGCAGGGAAGCGATACACAGTATTTT | CSVGQGSDTQYF
TRBJ2-7 | TRBV4-1 | NA | TRBD2 | TGCGCCAGCAGCCAGTCCCTAGCGGAGCCACTTTACGAGCACCATTTC | CASSQSLAEPLYEHHF
TRBJ1-1 | TRBV12-3/TRBV12-4 | NA | NA | TGTGCCTGCAGTGTCCAGGGGATGAACACTGAAGCTTTCTTT | CACSVQGMNTEAFF
TRBJ2-1 | TRBV12-5 | NA | NA | TGTGATAGTGGTTTGGTACGGGGTTCTAGTGGAGGGCACATTGAGCAGTTCTTC | CDSGLVRGSSGGHIEQFF
TRBJ2-1 | TRBV7-8 | NA | NA | TGTGCCAGCAACCCGCTTGGAGGCTCAGCGGTCTCCTACGATGAGCAATTCTTC | CASNPLGGSAVSYDEQFF
TRBJ2-7 | TRBV6-5 | NA | TRBD2 | TGTGCCAGCAGTTACTCGACTAGCGGTAGCATGGTTTACGAGCAGTATTTC | CASSYSTSGSMVYEQYF
TRBJ1-1 | TRBV10-2 | NA | NA | TGTGTCAGTAAATCAGGGACAAGGAACACTGAAGCTTTCTTT | CVSKSGTRNTEAFF
TRBJ2-3 | TRBV4-1 | NA | TRBD2 | TGCGCCAGCAGCCAACGACGAGCGGGATGCACAGATACGCAGTATTTT | CASSQRRAGCTDTQYF
TRBJ2-7 | TRBV6-6 | medium-sized | NA | TGTGCCAGCAGTTACATAGGGGGGACCTACGAGCAGTACTTC | CASSYIGGTYEQYF
TRBJ2-7 | TRBV29-1 | NA | NA | TGCAGCGTATTCAACAACTCCTACAAGCAGTACTTC | CSVFNNSYKQYF
TRBJ2-1 | TRBV7-9 | NA | NA | TGTGCCAGCAGCGCGAGACAGTGCCACAATGTGCAGTTCTTC | CASSARQCHNVQFF
TRBJ1-1 | TRBV20-1 | NA | NA | TGCAATGCTAGAGTTTCGGCAGGCCAGCACACTGAAGCTTTCTTT | CNARVSAGQHTEAFF
TRBJ1-6 | TRBV7-6 | NA | NA | TGTGCCAGCAGCCTATTTGGGTGCAATTCACCCCTCCACTTT | CASSLFGCNSPLHF